Presented here are 29 T cell receptor beta chains from one specimen sequenced in a study of beta chain features in type 1 diabetes. Study-wide results and limits: TCRB CDR3 length was moderately but significantly reduced in all four CD4+ subsets of Type 1 diabetes patients.

Since all of the isolated RNA was reverse transcribed, expressed TCRB transcripts were what got sequenced. The protocol was immunoSEQ multiplex PCR, while the TCRdb copy is restricted to in-frame clones and leaves out a portion. The profile shows around 600,000 clones, roughly 12% of them singletons. For these TCRs, the target antigens are not known. Sequences were obtained from naive CD4+ T cells from blood. These receptor sequences come from a man aged 25-45 years with type 1 diabetes.

This chain uses TRBV29-1 with TRBJ1-5; no clear D gene. CDR1 is SQVTM and CDR2 is ANQGSEA in the germline V gene. V was pared by 6 bases and J by 0 bases, with 6 bases between. This CDR3 contains 12 residues. CDR3 sequence: CSVTVSNQPQHF. The CDR3 nucleotides are TGCAGCGTCACTGTTAGCAATCAGCCCCAGCATTTT.

The CDR3 nucleotides read TGTGCCACCAGCGGTCCGGACACGGATTTCAATGAGCAGTTCTTC. It yields the protein CATSGPDTDFNEQFF. The V and J genes are TRBV15 and TRBJ2-1; possibly TRBD1 for D (5 bases). V dropped 5 bases and J dropped 6 bases, with 17 bases sitting between them. The CDR3 runs 15 residues. CDR1 and CDR2 from the germline V gene are LNHNV and YYDKDF (reference sequence). Variable domain in full (rest from reference TRBV15 and TRBJ2-1): DAMVIQNPRYQVTQFGKPVTLSCSQTLNHNVMYWYQQKSSQAPKLLFHYYDKDFNNEADTPDNFQSRRPNTSFCFLDIRSPGLGDTAMYLCATSGPDTDFNEQFFGPGTRLTVL.

V and J are TRBV7-2 and TRBJ1-2; 8 bases line up with TRBD1. With V trimmed by 5 bases and J by 6 bases, 5 bases remained unmatched. Germline values: CDR1 SGHTA, CDR2 FQGNSA. This CDR3 has 13 amino acids. As DNA, the CDR3 is TGTGCCAGCAGCCGGACAGGGTACGATGGCTACACCTTC. Translated: CASSRTGYDGYTF.

The chain is built from TRBV18 and TRBJ1-2, with no clear D. The germline V and J ends were trimmed by 2 bases and 3 bases, with 10 bases remaining between them. The CDR3 spans 14 residues. CDR1 and CDR2 from the germline V gene are KGHSH and LQKENI. CDR3 nucleotide sequence: TGTGCCAGCTCACCAAGGCAGGAGGACTATGGCTACACCTTC. Its translation is CASSPRQEDYGYTF.

The chain employs TRBV29-1 and TRBJ2-3; D is unresolved. This CDR3 region has 14 residues. Germline CDR1 reads SQVTM; CDR2 reads ANQGSEA. Trimming cost V 5 bases and J 2 bases, with 14 bases left between them. The CDR3 region has the DNA TGCAGCGTTAAAATGGGCGGATTCACAGATACGCAGTATTTT. Its translation is CSVKMGGFTDTQYF.

The genes are TRBV7-3 and TRBJ1-1; D might be TRBD1 (5 bases). This CDR3 has 13 residues. Germline assignment: CDR1 SGHTA and CDR2 FQGTGA. Trimming took 5 bases from V and 7 from J, leaving 14 bases between them. This chain's CDR3 is CASSPGTASEAFF. Written as DNA, the CDR3 is TGTGCCAGCAGCCCCGGGACCGCTAGTGAAGCTTTCTTT.

This clone was seen a handful of times. The V and J genes are TRBV6-1 and TRBJ1-5; no clear D gene. Per the germline V gene, CDR1 is MNHNS and CDR2 is SASEGT. V was shortened by 6 bases and J by 2 bases, with 11 bases between the two germline ends. The CDR3 length is 14 residues. The CDR3 DNA is TGTGCCAGCAGGGGTCCGAATCGCAATCAGCCCCAGCATTTT. As protein: CASRGPNRNQPQHF.

This clone was observed a few times. The chain couples TRBV2 to TRBJ2-4; D gene uncertain. Looked up from germline, CDR1 is SNHLY and CDR2 is FYNNEI. The germline V and J ends were trimmed by 1 base and 0 bases, with 10 bases remaining between them. This CDR3 is 16 amino acids long. The CDR3 sequence is CASSEEGRIAKNIQYF. The CDR3 DNA is TGTGCCAGCAGTGAAGAGGGCAGAATAGCCAAAAACATTCAGTACTTC.

This clone has a handful of counts. CDR3 region: CASSVQGQANYNEQFF. As DNA, the CDR3 is TGTGCCAGCAGCGTACAGGGACAGGCAAACTACAATGAGCAGTTCTTC. V gene TRBV9 combines with J gene TRBJ2-1; TRBD1 agrees at 8 bases. The CDR3 covers 16 residues. Per the germline V gene, CDR1 is SGDLS and CDR2 is YYNGEE. V shed 1 base, J shed 3 bases, and the junction held 6 bases outside the gene matches.

This clone has only a few counts. The chain has TRBV19 and TRBJ2-7; D might be TRBD1 (5 bases). Germline V CDR1 and CDR2: LNHDA, SQIVND (reference sequence). V was clipped by 10 bases and J by 5 bases, with 12 bases between them. The length of the CDR3 is 11 residues. CDR3 loop: CATSDNNEQYF. CDR3 in DNA: TGTGCCACCTCGGACAATAACGAGCAGTACTTC.

In this sample, this clone turned up a few times. The rearrangement links TRBV19 to TRBJ1-1; weak D call: TRBD1 (5 bases). Germline V gives CDR1 LNHDA, CDR2 SQIVND (reference sequence). CDR3 length: 13 residues. V lost 6 bases to trimming and J lost 6 bases, with 14 bases between them. For the CDR3, the DNA is TGTGCCAGTAGCCAGACAGAACGTTCTGAAGCTTTCTTT. Amino acids: CASSQTERSEAFF.

The V and J genes are TRBV7-8 and TRBJ2-3; tentatively, D is TRBD1 (5 bases). The ends were cut back, 5 bases at V and 8 bases at J, with 11 bases in the middle. There are 12 residues in the CDR3. Per germline, CDR1 SGHVS and CDR2 FQNEAQ. CDR3 coding DNA: TGTGCCAGCAGCCGCACGCAGGGTACGCAGTATTTT. It is translated as CASSRTQGTQYF. The complete variable domain, with remaining parts taken from reference TRBV7-8 and TRBJ2-3, reads GAGVSQSPRYKVAKRGQDVALRCDPISGHVSLFWYQQALGQGPEFLTYFQNEAQLDKSGLPSDRFFAERPEGSVSTLKIQRTQQEDSAVYLCASSRTQGTQYFGPGTRLTVL.

The chain employs TRBV10-3 and TRBJ1-2; TRBD1 matches at 8 bases. Germline loops: CDR1 ENHRY, CDR2 SYGVKD. The CDR3 extends over 13 amino acids. The junction had 6 bases not matched to a gene; V was cut back by 4 bases and J by 8 bases. The CDR3 DNA sequence: TGTGCCATCAGTGGGACAGGGCAAGACGGCTACACCTTC. Its protein is CAISGTGQDGYTF.

This chain uses TRBV9 with TRBJ2-2, with 12 positions matching TRBD1. CDR1 is SGDLS, CDR2 YYNGEE, per germline. This CDR3 has 18 residues. The ends lost 4 bases at V and 4 bases at J; junction bases unmatched: 11. Here the CDR3 reads CASSPSGGQGALTGELFF. CDR3 DNA sequence: TGTGCCAGCAGCCCATCTGGGGGACAGGGGGCCCTCACCGGGGAGCTGTTTTTT.

V gene TRBV7-6 combines with J gene TRBJ2-1; D gene unclear. Deletions cut 4 bases from V and 8 bases from J, with 6 bases between. This CDR3 region has 11 residues. Germline lookup yields CDR1 SGHVS and CDR2 FNYEAQ. The CDR3 DNA follows: TGTGCCAGCAGCTCTAGGGATGAGCAGTTCTTC. Amino acids: CASSSRDEQFF.

The CDR3 reads CASSTGGYNTDTQYF. In nucleotides, the CDR3 is TGTGCCAGCAGCACCGGGGGGTACAACACAGATACGCAGTATTTT. The chain uses TRBV11-3 and TRBJ2-3, with 7 bases matching TRBD2. After removal of 5 bases from V and 2 bases from J, the junction contained 7 bases not matched to a gene. The germline V gene encodes CDR1 SGHNT and CDR2 YENEEA. This CDR3 has 15 amino acids.

V gene TRBV28 combines with J gene TRBJ1-2; maybe TRBD1 (6 bases). V lost 5 bases, J lost 5 bases, and 12 bases lay in between. There are 13 residues in the CDR3. The germline CDR1 and CDR2 sequences are MDHEN and SYDVKM. The CDR3 protein is CASSGGTLYGYTF. The CDR3 DNA follows: TGTGCCAGCAGTGGCGGGACACTTTATGGCTACACCTTC.

This clone came up a few times. V is TRBV29-1 and J is TRBJ1-5, with D possibly matching TRBD1 (5 bases). V gave up 5 bases and J gave up 2 bases, with 10 bases separating them. CDR1 and CDR2 (germline): SQVTM, ANQGSEA. The CDR3 runs 13 residues. The CDR3 protein is CSVSWGGNQPQHF. For the CDR3, the DNA is TGCAGCGTTTCCTGGGGGGGCAATCAGCCCCAGCATTTT.

This chain connects TRBV28 to TRBJ2-3; the D gene is possibly TRBD2 (7 bases). Germline V CDR1 and CDR2: MDHEN, SYDVKM. The CDR3 runs 13 residues. The V end lost 8 bases, the J end lost 1 base, and 10 bases lay between the germline ends. The CDR3 coding sequence is TGTGCCAGCTCCGGGGGGCGCACAGATACGCAGTATTTT. Translated, it gives CASSGGRTDTQYF.

This clone has just a few counts. This rearrangement joins TRBV6-5 to TRBJ1-2; D is undetermined. CDR1 and CDR2 (germline): MNHEY, SVGAGI. Trimming left V 0 bases short and J 2 bases short, with 7 bases between. CDR3 length: 14 amino acids. The CDR3 protein is CASSYSPDNYGYTF. In DNA, the CDR3 is TGTGCCAGCAGTTACTCTCCTGACAACTATGGCTACACCTTC.

This chain joins TRBV5-1 and TRBJ2-7, with 7 bases that match TRBD1. This CDR3 is built from 14 residues. Germline V gene data show CDR1 as SGHRS and CDR2 as YFSETQ. V dropped 4 bases and J dropped 5; count of bases not matched to a gene: 9. Here the CDR3 reads CASSTQGGVDEQYF. The DNA for the CDR3 is TGCGCCAGCAGCACCCAAGGGGGCGTCGACGAGCAGTACTTC.

This clone was picked up a small number of times. This chain links TRBV18 with TRBJ1-3; D possibly corresponds to TRBD1 (5 bases). The CDR3 is 15 amino acids. V lost 3 bases to trimming and J lost 2 bases, with 11 bases between them. Germline V lookup: CDR1 KGHSH, CDR2 LQKENI. Here the CDR3 DNA reads TGTGCCAGCTCACCCCCTACAGGCGCTGGAAACACCATATATTTT. It codes for CASSPPTGAGNTIYF.

The chain joins TRBV14 to TRBJ2-2, with D possibly being TRBD1 (6 bases). Germline-derived CDR1 and CDR2 are SGHDN and FVKESK. Trimming took 0 bases from V and 4 from J, leaving 24 bases between them. CDR3 size: 20 residues. CDR3 in amino acids: CASSQDWSRDILGSTGELFF. CDR3 bases: TGTGCCAGCAGCCAAGATTGGTCCCGGGACATTCTTGGTAGCACCGGGGAGCTGTTTTTT.

This clone came up a few times. This sequence joins TRBV5-6 and TRBJ2-3; D tentatively fits TRBD1 or TRBD2 (5 bases each). The CDR3 sequence is 18 residues long. Germline V gives CDR1 SGHDT, CDR2 YYEEEE. V lost 5 bases and J lost 2, with 24 bases in between. The CDR3 is CASSPASKGSSYTDTQYF. CDR3 DNA sequence: TGTGCCAGCAGTCCAGCGTCAAAGGGGAGCTCTTACACAGATACGCAGTATTTT.

The chain has TRBV7-9 and TRBJ1-3; no firm D call. There are 14 residues in the CDR3. Trimming removed 2 bases from V and 3 bases from J, with 8 bases in between. The germline V gene has CDR1 SEHNR and CDR2 FQNEAQ (reference sequence). In nucleotides, the CDR3 is TGTGCCAGCAGCTTACGGACGGATGGAAACACCATATATTTT. Amino acids: CASSLRTDGNTIYF.

The V and J genes are TRBV30 and TRBJ1-6, with 8 bases fitting TRBD1. The CDR3 is made up of 16 amino acids. Per the germline V gene, CDR1 is GTSNPN and CDR2 is SVGIG (reference sequence). Trimming cost V 2 bases and J 6 bases; bases outside gene matches: 9. The CDR3: CAWSTTGTGGNSPLHF. CDR3 sequence (DNA): TGTGCCTGGAGTACCACAGGGACAGGCGGTAATTCACCCCTCCACTTT.

The sample holds a few counts of this clone. The chain is built from TRBV2 and TRBJ2-5; D gene unclear. The germline V gene has CDR1 SNHLY and CDR2 FYNNEI. Trimming shortened V by 1 base and J by 5 bases, and 8 bases separated the two germline ends. This CDR3 is 13 amino acids long. The CDR3 reads CASSEDPWETQYF. The CDR3 nucleotides are TGTGCCAGCAGTGAAGATCCCTGGGAGACCCAGTACTTC. Using reference TRBV2 and TRBJ2-5 for the parts outside the CDR3, the full variable domain is EPEVTQTPSHQVTQMGQEVILRCVPISNHLYFYWYRQILGQKVEFLVSFYNNEISEKSEIFDDQFSVERPDGSNFTLKIRSTKLEDSAMYFCASSEDPWETQYFGPGTRLLVL.

This clone turned up a few times. The rearrangement links TRBV4-3 to TRBJ2-3, with D perhaps matching TRBD1 (5 bases). This CDR3 spans 13 amino acids. The germline CDR1 and CDR2 sequences are LGHNA and YSLEER. Deletions cut 1 base from V and 5 bases from J, with 7 bases between. CDR3 in amino acids: CASSQGTKDTQYF. The CDR3 coding sequence is TGCGCCAGCAGCCAAGGGACAAAAGATACGCAGTATTTT.

This clone has a handful of counts. This chain connects TRBV2 to TRBJ2-5; 9 bases agree with TRBD2. V was pared by 7 bases and J by 2 bases, with 2 bases of the junction left unmatched. Germline V CDR1 and CDR2: SNHLY, FYNNEI. This CDR3 has 13 residues. The CDR3 sequence is CASKTSGQETQYF. The CDR3 DNA reads as TGTGCCAGCAAGACTAGCGGACAAGAGACCCAGTACTTC.